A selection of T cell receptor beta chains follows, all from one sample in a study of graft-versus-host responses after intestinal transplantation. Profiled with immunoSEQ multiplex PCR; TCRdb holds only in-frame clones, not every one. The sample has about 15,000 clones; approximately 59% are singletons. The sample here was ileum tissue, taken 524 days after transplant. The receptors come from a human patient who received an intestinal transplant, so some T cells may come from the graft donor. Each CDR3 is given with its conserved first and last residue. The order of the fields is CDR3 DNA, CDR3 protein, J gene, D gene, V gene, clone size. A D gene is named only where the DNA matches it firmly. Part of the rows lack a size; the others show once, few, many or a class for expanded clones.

TGTGCCAGCAGCTCTACCCGAGGGGGCGCGGGCTACACCTTC	CASSSTRGGAGYTF	TRBJ1-2	TRBD1	TRBV7-2	.
TGTGCCAGCAGCTTAGTAGCTCCTAGCGGGGGGACGGATACGCAGTATTTT	CASSLVAPSGGTDTQYF	TRBJ2-3	TRBD2	TRBV11-3	.
TGTGCCAGCAGGATAGGGAGGTGCGCGGGACCACTGAACACTGAAGCTTTCTTT	CASRIGRCAGPLNTEAFF	TRBJ1-1	.	TRBV11-1	medium-sized
TGTGCCAGCAGCTTAGACAGGGGGCCTGATGAGCAGTTCTTC	CASSLDRGPDEQFF	TRBJ2-1	TRBD1	TRBV7-2	.
TGTGCCAGCTCACCTGACCAGGCCGACGGCTACACCTTC	CASSPDQADGYTF	TRBJ1-2	.	TRBV18	once
TGTGCCAGTAGTATAAGGGCCCCTGGGGGGTACTACACCTTC	CASSIRAPGGYYTF	TRBJ1-2	.	TRBV19	.
TGTGCCAGCAGTTCCTGGCTCAAGAACACTGAAGCTTTCTTT	CASSSWLKNTEAFF	TRBJ1-1	.	TRBV6-5	few
TGCGCCAGCAGCTTCGGACAACCCATGAACACTGAAGCTTTCTTT	CASSFGQPMNTEAFF	TRBJ1-1	.	TRBV5-1	.
TGTGCCAGCAGTTACCAGAACGGGGTATTCACTGAAGCTTTCTTT	CASSYQNGVFTEAFF	TRBJ1-1	.	TRBV6-5	.
TGTGCCAGCTCAGCGGGGGGTACCCCGCTCGAGCAGTACTTC	CASSAGGTPLEQYF	TRBJ2-7	TRBD2	TRBV18	.
TGTGCCAGCAGCTTGGAACAGGGGTTTAGGGCCAACGTCCTGACTTTC	CASSLEQGFRANVLTF	TRBJ2-6	TRBD1	TRBV5-6	few
TGCAGCCCCGGCACGGGCTACGAGCAGTACTTC	CSPGTGYEQYF	TRBJ2-7	.	TRBV20-1	.
TGTGCCAGCAGCTTAGACAGGGTAAAAGGAAACACCATATATTTT	CASSLDRVKGNTIYF	TRBJ1-3	.	TRBV7-2	few
TGTGCCTGGAGTCCGCTCTACGGGGGACGCAATGAGCAGTTCTTC	CAWSPLYGGRNEQFF	TRBJ2-1	.	TRBV30	.
TGTGCCAGCAGTTTAGAGGTGCGGGAGACCCAGTACTTC	CASSLEVRETQYF	TRBJ2-5	.	TRBV28	few
TGTGCCAGCAGCTTAGACACGTATGGCTACACCTTC	CASSLDTYGYTF	TRBJ1-2	.	TRBV7-2	.
TGTGCCAGCAGCTTCGTTGGGGGGAACAATTCACCCCTCCACTTT	CASSFVGGNNSPLHF	TRBJ1-6	.	TRBV5-4	.
TGTGCCAGCAGCCCCTCGGGACAGTCCTACACTGAAGCTTTCTTT	CASSPSGQSYTEAFF	TRBJ1-1	TRBD1	TRBV7-2	few
TGTGCCAGCAGCGCTGACAGGGTTAAATCACCCCTCCACTTT	CASSADRVKSPLHF	TRBJ1-6	TRBD1	TRBV11-3	.
TGTGCCAGCAACCTCCTAGCCGATACCTACAATGAGCAGTTCTTC	CASNLLADTYNEQFF	TRBJ2-1	.	TRBV7-9	few
TGTGCCAGTAGTATAGCTAGCGGGGGGGCATGGAATGAGCAGTTCTTC	CASSIASGGAWNEQFF	TRBJ2-1	TRBD2	TRBV19	few
TGCGCCAGCAGCCAAGATTCGTTAAATACGCAGTATTTT	CASSQDSLNTQYF	TRBJ2-3	.	TRBV4-3	.
TGTGCCAGCAGTTACTACAGGGGAACTGAAGCTTTCTTT	CASSYYRGTEAFF	TRBJ1-1	TRBD1	TRBV6-5	.
TGTGCCAGTAAGGGACTAGCATACGGCGAGCAGTACTTC	CASKGLAYGEQYF	TRBJ2-7	TRBD2	TRBV6-1	.
TGTGCCACCAGTTTTAACAGAGACACTGAAGCTTTCTTT	CATSFNRDTEAFF	TRBJ1-1	.	TRBV15	.
TGTGCCAGCAGTCCTACCCGCGGGGGGGCTAGCACCGGGGAGCTGTTTTTT	CASSPTRGGASTGELFF	TRBJ2-2	TRBD2	TRBV7-2	.
TGCACCAGCAGCCCAGGACAGGAACCAGATACGCAGTATTTT	CTSSPGQEPDTQYF	TRBJ2-3	.	TRBV1	.
TGTGCCTGGAGTGGAACCTCAGGGGGCGCCCACTATTCACCCCTCCACTTT	CAWSGTSGGAHYSPLHF	TRBJ1-6	TRBD1	TRBV30	.
TGTGCCAGTAGGCAGTGGACCGGGGAGCTGTTTTTT	CASRQWTGELFF	TRBJ2-2	.	TRBV19	medium-sized
TGCGCCAGCAGCTTGGGCGGACTCCAAGAGACCCAGTACTTC	CASSLGGLQETQYF	TRBJ2-5	.	TRBV5-1	.
TGTGCCAGCAGCCCCTTCCGGGACAGGGGGTCTGAAGCTTTCTTT	CASSPFRDRGSEAFF	TRBJ1-1	TRBD1	TRBV5-6	.
TGTGCCAGCAGTTACCCGGACAGGGGTGGGAATGGCTACACCTTC	CASSYPDRGGNGYTF	TRBJ1-2	TRBD1	TRBV6-6	.
TGTGCCTGGAGTGTGTCCGGGACTCTCGGGGCTCCCTCCAATCAGCCCCAGCATTTT	CAWSVSGTLGAPSNQPQHF	TRBJ1-5	.	TRBV30	.
TGTGCCAGCGCGCGACAGGGCGCCTACAATGAGCAGTTCTTC	CASARQGAYNEQFF	TRBJ2-1	.	TRBV21-1	.
TGTGCCAGCAGCTTAGGGGACAGCGAAACTGTCTGGGAGCTGTTTTTT	CASSLGDSETVWELFF	TRBJ2-2	TRBD1	TRBV11-2	few
TGCGCCAGCAGCTTGGGGCCCTACAGCTACAATCAGCCCCAGCATTTT	CASSLGPYSYNQPQHF	TRBJ1-5	.	TRBV5-1	.
TGTGCCAGTACCCACCCCGGGACAGGCAATCAGCCCCAGCATTTT	CASTHPGTGNQPQHF	TRBJ1-5	TRBD1	TRBV19	.
TGTGCCAGCAGTTACGGAGCGGGGGGTGGGGAGACCCAGTACTTC	CASSYGAGGGETQYF	TRBJ2-5	TRBD2	TRBV6-7	.